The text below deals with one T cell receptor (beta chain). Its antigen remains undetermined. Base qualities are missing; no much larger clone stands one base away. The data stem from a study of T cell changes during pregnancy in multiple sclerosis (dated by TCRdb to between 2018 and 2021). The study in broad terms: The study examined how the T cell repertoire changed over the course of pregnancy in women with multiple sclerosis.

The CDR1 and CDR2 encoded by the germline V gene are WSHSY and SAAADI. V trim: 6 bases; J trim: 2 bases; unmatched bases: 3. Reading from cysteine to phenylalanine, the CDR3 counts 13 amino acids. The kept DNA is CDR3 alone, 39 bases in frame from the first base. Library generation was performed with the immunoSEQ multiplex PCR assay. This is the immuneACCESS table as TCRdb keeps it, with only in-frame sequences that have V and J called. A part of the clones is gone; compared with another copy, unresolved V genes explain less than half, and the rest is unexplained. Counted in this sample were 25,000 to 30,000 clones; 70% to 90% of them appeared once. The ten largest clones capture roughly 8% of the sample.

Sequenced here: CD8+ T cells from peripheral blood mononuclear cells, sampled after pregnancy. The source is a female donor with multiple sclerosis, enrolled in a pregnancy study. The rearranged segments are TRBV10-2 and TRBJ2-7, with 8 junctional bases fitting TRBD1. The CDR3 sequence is CASSQTGAYEQYF. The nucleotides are TGCGCCAGCAGCCAGACAGGGGCCTACGAGCAGTACTTC.